This T cell receptor (beta chain) was captured in a study of cytomegalovirus exposure and HLA in healthy donors. Study-level findings and limits: Several top significant clusters appeared, in a later analysis, to be linked to common viral pathogens.

The primer mix had 60 Vbeta and 13 Jbeta primers. Repertoires were generated with immunoSEQ multiplex PCR, while TCRdb's copy carries only in-frame clones and drops some. The table lists more than 150,000 clones, 70% to 80% of them singletons, with 1.5% to 1.8% in the top ten. Germline loops: CDR1 SGHNT, CDR2 YYREEE (reference sequence). The CDR3 spans 15 residues. Trimming removed 4 bases from V and 8 bases from J; junction bases left unmatched: 6. The donors comprised healthy bone marrow donors. While unrecorded immune exposures were likely, the donors were nominally healthy when sampled. Regarding this clone: What it recognizes is unknown.

This TCR was recovered from a middle-aged man in good health and CMV-seronegative. The chain combines TRBV5-4 with TRBJ1-6, with 10 bases lining up with TRBD1. Material for sequencing was PBMCs. This CDR3 is CASSPTGGAHSPLHF. The CDR3 region has the DNA TGTGCCAGCAGCCCGACAGGGGGCGCGCATTCACCCCTCCACTTT.